This record concerns one TCR beta chain sequence. Its antigen is still unknown. The junction departs from the called germline gene at one end, perhaps through a read error. This table comes from immunoSEQ multiplex PCR, and its TCRdb copy is limited to in-frame clones, with some not included. The sample records around 55,000 clones, 89% being singletons. The source of the sample is a study of OX40 agonist ivuxolimab in advanced cancers. Notes on the study in general: Expanded peripheral T-cell antigen specificity went undetermined. Individuals who were partial responders at 0.1-3.0 mg/kg had clonal expansion that ranked among the lowest. Clonal expansion by week 6 occurred in CD4+ and CD8+ blood T cells (at 0.1 to 3.0 mg/kg).

Sampling times: baseline, cycle 4 day 1, cycle 7 day 1. The clonotype was recovered from an adult with an advanced solid tumor such as melanoma, head and neck, liver or kidney cancer. Sequences were derived from CD4+ or CD8+ T cells sorted from blood, sampled in a trial of the OX40 agonist ivuxolimab.

CDR3 sequence: CASSPGQGNYEQYF. The CDR3 DNA follows: TGTGCTAGCAGCCCCGGACAGGGGAACTACGAGCAGTACTTC. The chain carries TRBV7-7 and TRBJ2-7, with TRBD1 identical over 9 bases. The CDR3 extends over 14 amino acids. The V gene's germline CDR1 is SSHAT and CDR2 FNYEAQ (reference sequence). The complete variable domain, with remaining parts taken from reference TRBV7-7 and TRBJ2-7, reads GAGVSQSPRYKVTKRGQDVTLRCDPISSHATLYWYQQALGQGPEFLTYFNYEAQPDKSGLPSDRFSAERPEGSISTLTIQRTEQRDSAMYRCASSPGQGNYEQYFGPGTRLTVT.